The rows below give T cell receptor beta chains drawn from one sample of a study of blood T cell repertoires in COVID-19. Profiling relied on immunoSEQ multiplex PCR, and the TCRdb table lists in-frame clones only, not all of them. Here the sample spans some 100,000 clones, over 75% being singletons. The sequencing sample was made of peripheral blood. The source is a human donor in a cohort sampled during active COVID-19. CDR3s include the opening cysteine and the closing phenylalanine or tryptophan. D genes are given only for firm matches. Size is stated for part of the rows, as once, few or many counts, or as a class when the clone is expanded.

cdr3_nt: TGTGCCAGCAGCCGGGGCGGGGGGACGACGAACACCGGGGAGCTGTTTTTT
cdr3_aa: CASSRGGGTTNTGELFF
v_call: TRBV9
clone_size: once
d_call: TRBD2
j_call: TRBJ2-2

cdr3_nt: TGTGCCAGCTCACCACCGAGGGACTCCTACGAGCAGTACTTC
cdr3_aa: CASSPPRDSYEQYF
v_call: TRBV18
clone_size: once
d_call: NA
j_call: TRBJ2-7

cdr3_nt: TGTGCCAGCAGCTTAGGAGACGAGCAGTACTTC
cdr3_aa: CASSLGDEQYF
v_call: TRBV11-2
clone_size: few
d_call: NA
j_call: TRBJ2-7

cdr3_nt: TGCAGTGCTAGTACAGGGCCCGTGGCCCAGTACTTC
cdr3_aa: CSASTGPVAQYF
v_call: TRBV20-1
clone_size: NA
d_call: NA
j_call: TRBJ2-5

cdr3_nt: TGTGCCATCAGTGACCCTCTGGGACAGCCAGCATTAGTCGACGAGCAGTACTTC
cdr3_aa: CAISDPLGQPALVDEQYF
v_call: TRBV10-3
clone_size: NA
d_call: TRBD1
j_call: TRBJ2-7

cdr3_nt: TGCAGTTCGGTGGGGCGGGAGCAGTTCTTC
cdr3_aa: CSSVGREQFF
v_call: TRBV20-1
clone_size: NA
d_call: NA
j_call: TRBJ2-1

cdr3_nt: TGTGCCAGCAGCCAAGATCAGCGGGGCTATGGCTACACCTTC
cdr3_aa: CASSQDQRGYGYTF
v_call: TRBV14
clone_size: NA
d_call: NA
j_call: TRBJ1-2

cdr3_nt: TGCAGCGTTGAAGATGAGGGACAGGGCTCCTACGAGCAGTACTTC
cdr3_aa: CSVEDEGQGSYEQYF
v_call: TRBV29-1
clone_size: few
d_call: TRBD1
j_call: TRBJ2-7

cdr3_nt: TGTGCTAGTGGAGTGCAGGGGGCCGGGGAGCTGTTTTTT
cdr3_aa: CASGVQGAGELFF
v_call: TRBV12-5
clone_size: NA
d_call: TRBD1
j_call: TRBJ2-2

cdr3_nt: TGTGCCAGCAGTTACAGACAGGGGAATCAGCCCCAGCATTTT
cdr3_aa: CASSYRQGNQPQHF
v_call: TRBV6-2/TRBV6-3
clone_size: NA
d_call: TRBD1
j_call: TRBJ1-5

cdr3_nt: TGCGCCAGCAGCTGGACAGGTCCGAACACCGGGGAGCTGTTTTTT
cdr3_aa: CASSWTGPNTGELFF
v_call: TRBV5-1
clone_size: NA
d_call: TRBD1
j_call: TRBJ2-2

cdr3_nt: TGTGCCAGCAGCGGGGGGAGGTCCGGGGAGCTGTTTTTT
cdr3_aa: CASSGGRSGELFF
v_call: TRBV9
clone_size: NA
d_call: NA
j_call: TRBJ2-2

cdr3_nt: TGTGCCAGCAGTTTTGGACAGTCCTACGAGCAGTACTTC
cdr3_aa: CASSFGQSYEQYF
v_call: TRBV27
clone_size: NA
d_call: NA
j_call: TRBJ2-7

cdr3_nt: TGCGCCAGCAGCTTAACGACAGGGATGAACACTGAAGCTTTCTTT
cdr3_aa: CASSLTTGMNTEAFF
v_call: TRBV5-1
clone_size: NA
d_call: TRBD1
j_call: TRBJ1-1

cdr3_nt: TGTGCCAGCAGCCTTCCACAGGGGGTGGCTAGGAATGAGCAGTTCTTC
cdr3_aa: CASSLPQGVARNEQFF
v_call: TRBV7-9
clone_size: NA
d_call: TRBD1
j_call: TRBJ2-1

cdr3_nt: TGTGCCAGCAGCTTAGGACTTATACAAGAGACCCAGTACTTC
cdr3_aa: CASSLGLIQETQYF
v_call: TRBV5-6
clone_size: NA
d_call: NA
j_call: TRBJ2-5

cdr3_nt: TGTGCCAGCACCTACGGACTAGCGGGGGAATTCCAAGAGACCCAGTACTTC
cdr3_aa: CASTYGLAGEFQETQYF
v_call: TRBV7-2
clone_size: NA
d_call: TRBD2
j_call: TRBJ2-5

cdr3_nt: TGTGCCAGCTCACCACCACAGGGCCCCTATGGCTACACCTTC
cdr3_aa: CASSPPQGPYGYTF
v_call: TRBV18
clone_size: NA
d_call: NA
j_call: TRBJ1-2

cdr3_nt: TGTGCCACCAGCAGAGATCGGGGGAGGGCTGGAAACACCATATATTTT
cdr3_aa: CATSRDRGRAGNTIYF
v_call: TRBV15
clone_size: NA
d_call: NA
j_call: TRBJ1-3

cdr3_nt: TGTGCCAGCAGTCAGACGCGACAGGGAACTGGAAACACCATATATTTT
cdr3_aa: CASSQTRQGTGNTIYF
v_call: TRBV11-2
clone_size: NA
d_call: TRBD1
j_call: TRBJ1-3

cdr3_nt: TGTGCCAGCAGCCCTCCCAGGGCCTTCTACACCTTC
cdr3_aa: CASSPPRAFYTF
v_call: TRBV7-9
clone_size: NA
d_call: NA
j_call: TRBJ1-2

cdr3_nt: TGTGCCAGCAGTTTAACAGACAGGACATCTAACTATGGCTACACCTTC
cdr3_aa: CASSLTDRTSNYGYTF
v_call: TRBV13
clone_size: NA
d_call: NA
j_call: TRBJ1-2

cdr3_nt: TGTGCCAGCAACTCAGGGATATGGTCACCCCTCCACTTT
cdr3_aa: CASNSGIWSPLHF
v_call: TRBV7-9
clone_size: once
d_call: NA
j_call: TRBJ1-6

cdr3_nt: TGCGCCAGCAGCTTAACAGGGACCGGGGAGCTGTTTTTT
cdr3_aa: CASSLTGTGELFF
v_call: TRBV5-1
clone_size: NA
d_call: NA
j_call: TRBJ2-2

cdr3_nt: TGTGCCAGTACCGATTATACGGGGTATCAGCCCCAGCATTTT
cdr3_aa: CASTDYTGYQPQHF
v_call: TRBV19
clone_size: NA
d_call: NA
j_call: TRBJ1-5